Each of the 6 T cell receptor beta chains below was sequenced from the same sample in a study of technical replicates of blood from a handful of donors. Assay used: immunoSEQ multiplex PCR; TCRdb lists only in-frame clones, some missing. The sample shows approximately 70,000 clones, around 91% of them seen only once. Sequencing was carried out using T cells isolated from PBMCs. Receptors originate from a human donor in good health. Some clones in this sample may be carry-over from other donors' samples.

The rearrangement uses TRBV7-6 and TRBJ2-7; D ambiguous. Germline V gene data show CDR1 as SGHVS and CDR2 as FNYEAQ. V gave up 4 bases and J gave up 5 bases, with 12 bases separating them. CDR3 length: 13 residues. CDR3 sequence: CASSSTPTDEQYF. The CDR3, as DNA: TGTGCCAGCAGCTCAACTCCTACCGACGAGCAGTACTTC.

The CDR3 DNA reads TGTGCCAGCAGCTTAGTTTCGGGGGGCGCAGATACGCAGTATTTT. As protein: CASSLVSGGADTQYF. The J gene is TRBJ2-3, the V gene TRBV13; the D gene is possibly TRBD2 (7 bases). Looked up from germline, CDR1 is PRHDT and CDR2 is FYEKMQ (reference sequence). This CDR3 contains 15 residues. V gave up 1 base and J gave up 4 bases, with 12 bases separating them.

V is TRBV5-1 and J is TRBJ2-2; D gene uncertain. The CDR3 contains 14 residues. Trimming removed 0 bases at V and 7 bases at J, with 10 bases between. Germline V gene data show CDR1 as SGHRS and CDR2 as YFSETQ. CDR3: CASSLDLRLGELFF. Here the CDR3 DNA reads TGCGCCAGCAGCTTGGATCTCAGGCTCGGGGAGCTGTTTTTT.

The chain couples TRBV13 to TRBJ1-3, with D perhaps matching TRBD1 (5 bases). Germline V CDR1 and CDR2: PRHDT, FYEKMQ (reference sequence). The CDR3 covers 16 residues. V was shortened by 5 bases and J by 8 bases, with 22 bases between the two germline ends. Here the CDR3 reads CASSQAQGGRGYTIYF. The CDR3 coding sequence is TGTGCCAGCAGCCAAGCCCAGGGAGGGAGGGGCTACACCATATATTTT.

This clone was found once. This chain uses TRBV6-1 with TRBJ2-3, with unresolved D. The germline V gene encodes CDR1 MNHNS and CDR2 SASEGT. The CDR3 extends over 15 amino acids. V gave up 2 bases and J gave up 0 bases, with 9 bases separating them. CDR3 bases: TGTGCCAGCAGTGAAACGGAGATTAGCACAGATACGCAGTATTTT. Its protein product is CASSETEISTDTQYF.

This sequence joins TRBV5-6 and TRBJ2-6; the D gene is possibly TRBD2 (5 bases). This CDR3 spans 18 amino acids. The germline V gene has CDR1 SGHDT and CDR2 YYEEEE. Trimming removed 4 bases from V and 0 bases from J, with 17 bases in between. The CDR3 sequence is CASSPPEAVPSGANVLTF. Here the CDR3 DNA reads TGTGCCAGCAGCCCGCCGGAGGCAGTCCCCTCTGGGGCCAACGTCCTGACTTTC.